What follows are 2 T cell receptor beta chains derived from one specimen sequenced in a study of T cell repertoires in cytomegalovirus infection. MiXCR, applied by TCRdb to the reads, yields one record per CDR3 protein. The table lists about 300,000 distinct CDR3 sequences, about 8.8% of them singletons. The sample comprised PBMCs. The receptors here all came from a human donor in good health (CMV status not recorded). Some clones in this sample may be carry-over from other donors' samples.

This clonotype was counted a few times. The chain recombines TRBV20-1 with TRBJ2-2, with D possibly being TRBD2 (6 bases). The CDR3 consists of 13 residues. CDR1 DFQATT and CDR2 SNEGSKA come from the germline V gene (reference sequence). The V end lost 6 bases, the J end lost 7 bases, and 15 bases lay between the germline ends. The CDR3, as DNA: TGCAGTGCACGACAAGGGGAGGTCGGGGAGCTGTTTTTT. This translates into CSARQGEVGELFF.

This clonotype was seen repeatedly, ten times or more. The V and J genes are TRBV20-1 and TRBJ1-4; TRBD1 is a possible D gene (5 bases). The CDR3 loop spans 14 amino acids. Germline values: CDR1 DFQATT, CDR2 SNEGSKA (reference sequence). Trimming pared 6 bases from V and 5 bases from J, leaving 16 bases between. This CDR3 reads CSAQGGAFNEKLFF. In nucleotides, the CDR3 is TGCAGTGCCCAGGGAGGAGCTTTCAATGAAAAACTGTTTTTT.